The rows below give T cell receptor beta chains drawn from one sample of a study of cytomegalovirus exposure and HLA in healthy donors. Measured with immunoSEQ multiplex PCR; TCRdb has only the in-frame clones, and not every one. The sample includes 200,000 to 250,000 clones, around 81% of them seen just once. The sequenced sample consisted of PBMCs. The receptor source for this set is an older woman in good health and CMV-seropositive. CDR3s include the opening cysteine and the closing phenylalanine or tryptophan. D genes are given only for firm matches.

D gene | J gene | V gene | CDR3 DNA | CDR3 protein
TRBD1 | TRBJ2-7 | TRBV28 | TGTGCCAGCAGTTTTCTCGAGGACAGGGGGGACTACGAGCAGTACTTC | CASSFLEDRGDYEQYF
TRBD2 | TRBJ2-1 | TRBV5-1 | TGCGCCAGCAGCTTAGGACTAGCGGACAATGAGCAGTTCTTC | CASSLGLADNEQFF
TRBD1 | TRBJ2-7 | TRBV2 | TGTGCCAGCAAACAGGACAGGGGAGGCCGCTACGAGCAGTACTTC | CASKQDRGGRYEQYF
. | TRBJ1-3 | TRBV10-1 | TGCGCCAGCAGTGACCCCAGGGATGGAAACACCATATATTTT | CASSDPRDGNTIYF
TRBD1 | TRBJ2-5 | TRBV14 | TGTGCCAGCAGCCAATGGACAGGGCGTCCCCAAGAGACCCAGTACTTC | CASSQWTGRPQETQYF
. | TRBJ2-1 | TRBV19 | TGTGCCAGTAGGATCAGGTTTGGGACTTTCGATGAGCAGTTCTTC | CASRIRFGTFDEQFF
. | TRBJ2-7 | TRBV18 | TGTGCCAGCTCACCACCGGCTCCAGGGGAGGGTTACGAGCAGTACTTC | CASSPPAPGEGYEQYF
. | TRBJ1-1 | TRBV30 | TGTGCCTGGAGTGAAGGGGAGGGTTTAGGCGCTTTCTTT | CAWSEGEGLGAFF
. | TRBJ2-7 | TRBV6-1 | TGTGCCAGCATTAAGGGGTTCTCCTACGAGCAGTACTTC | CASIKGFSYEQYF
. | TRBJ2-2 | TRBV7-6 | TGTGCCAGCAGTTCTAATCAGGAGAACACCGGGGAGCTGTTTTTT | CASSSNQENTGELFF
. | TRBJ1-2 | TRBV6-6 | TGTGCCAGCAGTCCAGAACAAACGTTTTATGGCTACACCTTC | CASSPEQTFYGYTF
TRBD1 | TRBJ1-4 | TRBV7-9 | TGTGCCTTGACAGGGACGGGTGAAAAACTGTTTTTT | CALTGTGEKLFF
. | TRBJ2-1 | TRBV11-3 | TGTGCCAGCAGCTTAGTCGGTAACAATGAGCAGTTCTTC | CASSLVGNNEQFF
TRBD1 | TRBJ1-4 | TRBV4-1 | TGCGCCAGCAGCCAAGATCCGGATTACAGGGGTCTGAAACTGTTTTTT | CASSQDPDYRGLKLFF
. | TRBJ2-5 | TRBV11-2 | TGTGCCAGCAGCTTATGGCCCCGAGAGACCCAGTACTTC | CASSLWPRETQYF
. | TRBJ1-1 | TRBV7-9 | TGTGCCAGCAGCTCCGGACAGAACACTGAAGCTTTCTTT | CASSSGQNTEAFF
TRBD1 | TRBJ2-3 | TRBV5-8 | TGTGCCAGCAGCCCTTCGGGACAGAGCACAGATACGCAGTATTTT | CASSPSGQSTDTQYF